Following are 14 T cell receptor beta chains from one sample sequenced in a study of technical replicates of blood from a few donors. Measured with immunoSEQ multiplex PCR; TCRdb has only the in-frame clones, and not every one. This sample has about 59,000 clones, with about 94% found just once. Sequencing was performed on PBMCs. The receptors were gathered from a human donor in good health. Some clones in this sample may be carry-over from other donors' samples.

The rearrangement uses TRBV9 and TRBJ2-2, with 7 bases lining up with TRBD1. The V gene's germline CDR1 is SGDLS and CDR2 YYNGEE. V lost 0 bases to trimming and J lost 5 bases; unmatched junction nucleotides: 4. This CDR3 comprises 15 residues. This CDR3 reads CASSVGQGRTGELFF. The CDR3, as DNA: TGTGCCAGCAGCGTAGGACAGGGCCGAACCGGGGAGCTGTTTTTT.

The chain combines TRBV7-8 with TRBJ2-5; maybe TRBD1 (5 bases). V lost 2 bases and J lost 2, with 9 bases in between. Germline lookup yields CDR1 SGHVS and CDR2 FQNEAQ. CDR3 length equals 14 residues. The CDR3 DNA reads TGTGCCAGCAGCTTACAATCAGGGCAAGAGACCCAGTACTTC. Protein sequence: CASSLQSGQETQYF.

CDR3 DNA: TGTGCCAGCAGTGATACAGGGGAAGAGACCCAGTACTTC. Protein: CASSDTGEETQYF. This chain links TRBV2 with TRBJ2-5; TRBD1 matches at 7 bases. The CDR3 sequence is 13 residues long. Trimming cost V 3 bases and J 3 bases; bases outside gene matches: 1. CDR1 SNHLY and CDR2 FYNNEI come from the germline V gene.

The chain uses TRBV2 and TRBJ2-1, with 13 bases identical to TRBD2. This CDR3 comprises 17 residues. Germline trimming cut 6 bases from V and 3 bases from J; bases unmatched to any gene: 8. Looked up from germline, CDR1 is SNHLY and CDR2 is FYNNEI. Here the CDR3 reads CASSSQLAGGSYNEQFF. The CDR3 region has the DNA TGTGCCAGCAGCAGTCAACTAGCGGGAGGGAGCTACAATGAGCAGTTCTTC.

The chain is built from TRBV25-1 and TRBJ2-1, with TRBD2 matching over 9 bases. This CDR3 contains 12 residues. J was trimmed by 9 bases and V by 8 bases; bases with no gene match: 5. Germline CDR1 reads MGHDK; CDR2 reads SYGVNS. The CDR3 is CASGGGRGEQFF. CDR3 coding DNA: TGTGCCAGCGGGGGCGGGAGGGGTGAGCAGTTCTTC.

In DNA form, the CDR3 reads TGCGCCAGCAGCCAAGATTGGCCCGAAGAGACCCAGTACTTC. Amino acid sequence: CASSQDWPEETQYF. The chain joins TRBV4-1 to TRBJ2-5; D unclear. V was clipped by 0 bases and J by 3 bases, with 8 bases between them. Germline V gives CDR1 MGHRA, CDR2 YSYEKL. The CDR3 has 14 amino acids.

The V gene is TRBV4-1, the J gene TRBJ1-1; D is perhaps TRBD1 (6 bases). V lost 1 base, J lost 0 bases, and 6 bases lay in between. The CDR3 is 14 amino acids. Germline CDR1 MGHRA, CDR2 YSYEKL. CDR3 sequence: CASSQGTVNTEAFF. The CDR3 DNA sequence: TGCGCCAGCAGCCAAGGGACAGTGAACACTGAAGCTTTCTTT.

The chain combines TRBV30 with TRBJ2-3; TRBD2 might be the D (6 bases). The germline CDR1 and CDR2 sequences are GTSNPN and SVGIG (reference sequence). Trimming stripped 1 base from V and 1 base from J, with 9 bases between. This CDR3 has 14 amino acids. CDR3 region: CAWSAGEGTDTQYF. The CDR3, as DNA: TGTGCCTGGAGTGCGGGGGAGGGCACAGATACGCAGTATTTT.

The chain links TRBV18 to TRBJ2-7, with D uncertain. V was shortened by 4 bases and J by 6 bases, with 10 bases between the two germline ends. Germline V CDR1 and CDR2: KGHSH, LQKENI. This CDR3 spans 12 amino acids. CDR3 residues: CASSLTEREQYF. The CDR3 DNA reads as TGTGCCAGCTCACTAACGGAGCGCGAGCAGTACTTC.

DNA of the CDR3: TGTGCCAGCAAATTAGATAGCAATCAGCCCCAGCATTTT. Protein product: CASKLDSNQPQHF. The chain has TRBV6-5 and TRBJ1-5; D gene unclear. The CDR3 contains 13 residues. Germline lookup yields CDR1 MNHEY and CDR2 SVGAGI. The V end was cut by 7 bases, the J end by 0 bases, with 7 bases between.

The chain's CDR3 is CASSQDRSGGAQTQYF. The CDR3 DNA reads TGCGCCAGCAGCCAAGATCGTAGCGGGGGGGCGCAGACCCAGTACTTC. The J gene is TRBJ2-5, the V gene TRBV4-3; 11 bases align to TRBD2. The trim removed 0 bases at V and 6 bases at J, leaving 6 bases unmatched. Germline CDR1 reads LGHNA; CDR2 reads YSLEER. This CDR3 comprises 16 residues.

CDR3 protein: CASSPYLAGGLINTQYF. As DNA, the CDR3 is TGCGCCAGCAGCCCCTACCTAGCGGGAGGTCTCATAAATACGCAGTATTTT. V gene TRBV4-3 combines with J gene TRBJ2-3; 11 bases are shared with TRBD2. J lost 7 bases, V lost 4 bases, and 13 bases had no gene match. The length of the CDR3 is 17 residues. CDR1 and CDR2 from the germline V gene are LGHNA and YSLEER.

The J gene is TRBJ2-3, the V gene TRBV5-1; 10 nucleotides line up with TRBD2. This CDR3 has 16 residues. The germline gives CDR1 SGHRS, CDR2 YFSETQ. The V gene end was trimmed by 0 bases and the J gene end by 5 bases; junction bases not matched to a gene: 6. This CDR3 reads CASSLALAGVVDTQYF. The CDR3 bases are TGCGCCAGCAGCTTGGCCCTAGCGGGGGTTGTAGATACGCAGTATTTT.

The genes are TRBV7-6 and TRBJ2-2; 8 positions agree with TRBD1. The CDR3 loop spans 16 amino acids. Germline trimming cut 1 base from V and 8 bases from J; bases unmatched to any gene: 9. Germline CDR1 is SGHVS and CDR2 is FNYEAQ. CDR3 DNA: TGTGCCAGCAGCTTAGAGGCAGGGGGCGCCCCAGGGGAGCTGTTTTTT. It encodes CASSLEAGGAPGELFF. Drawing the rest from reference TRBV7-6 and TRBJ2-2, the complete variable domain is GAGVSQSPRYKVTKRGQDVALRCDPISGHVSLYWYRQALGQGPEFLTYFNYEAQQDKSGLPNDRFSAERPEGSISTLTIQRTEQRDSAMYRCASSLEAGGAPGELFFGEGSRLTVL.